The T cell receptor (beta chain) under discussion was sequenced for a study of T cell repertoires in cytomegalovirus infection. Regarding the study as a whole: Predominance within the ex vivo response was attributable to HLA-C-restricted CMV-specific TCR beta clonotypes.

TCRdb used MiXCR to reprocess the reads, holding one entry per CDR3 protein. The repertoire holds roughly 600,000 distinct CDR3 sequences, with 20% to 25% as singletons. This clonotype was detected many times. Antigen specificity is unknown. The CDR3 length is 15 residues. Germline-derived CDR1 and CDR2 are SGHVS and FQNEAQ. V gave up 3 bases and J gave up 4 bases; unmatched junction bases: 5. What was sequenced was CD8+ T cells from PBMCs. This TCR derives from a human donor in good health (CMV status not recorded). Some clones in this sample may be carry-over from other donors' samples. The gene calls are TRBV7-8 and TRBJ2-2; 7 positions agree with TRBD2. CDR3 sequence (DNA): TGTGCCAGCAGCTTCCGGACTAGTACCACCGGGGAGCTGTTTTTT. Translated, it gives CASSFRTSTTGELFF.